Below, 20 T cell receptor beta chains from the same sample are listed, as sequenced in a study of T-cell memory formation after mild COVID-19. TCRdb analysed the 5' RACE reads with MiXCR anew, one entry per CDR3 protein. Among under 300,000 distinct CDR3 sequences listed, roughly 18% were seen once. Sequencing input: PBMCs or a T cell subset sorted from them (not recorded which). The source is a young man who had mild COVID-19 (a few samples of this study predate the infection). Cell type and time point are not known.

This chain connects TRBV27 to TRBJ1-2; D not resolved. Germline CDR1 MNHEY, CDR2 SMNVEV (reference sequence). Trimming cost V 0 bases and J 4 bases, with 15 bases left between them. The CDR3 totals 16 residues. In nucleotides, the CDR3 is TGTGCCAGCAGTTTATCGGGTCCAGGAGTCCCCTATGGCTACACCTTC. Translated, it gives CASSLSGPGVPYGYTF.

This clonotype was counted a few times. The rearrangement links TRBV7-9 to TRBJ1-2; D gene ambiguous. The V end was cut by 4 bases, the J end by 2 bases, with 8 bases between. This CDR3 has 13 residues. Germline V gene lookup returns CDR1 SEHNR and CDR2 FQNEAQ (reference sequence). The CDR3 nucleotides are TGTGCCAGCAGCTCGCAGAACAACTATGGCTACACCTTC. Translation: CASSSQNNYGYTF.

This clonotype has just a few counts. This CDR3 is CASSDHRAETGELFF. The CDR3 DNA sequence: TGTGCCAGCAGTGACCACAGGGCTGAGACCGGGGAGCTGTTTTTT. The rearrangement joins TRBV2 to TRBJ2-2; TRBD1 is a possible D gene (6 bases). The ends were cut back, 3 bases at V and 5 bases at J, with 13 bases in the middle. The CDR3 runs to 15 residues. Germline assignment: CDR1 SNHLY and CDR2 FYNNEI.

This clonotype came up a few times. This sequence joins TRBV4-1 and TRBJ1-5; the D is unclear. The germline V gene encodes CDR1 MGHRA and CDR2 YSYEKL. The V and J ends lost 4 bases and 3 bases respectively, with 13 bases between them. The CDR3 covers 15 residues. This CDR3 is CASSLERTDNQPQHF. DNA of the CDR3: TGCGCCAGCAGCCTGGAACGGACGGACAATCAGCCCCAGCATTTT.

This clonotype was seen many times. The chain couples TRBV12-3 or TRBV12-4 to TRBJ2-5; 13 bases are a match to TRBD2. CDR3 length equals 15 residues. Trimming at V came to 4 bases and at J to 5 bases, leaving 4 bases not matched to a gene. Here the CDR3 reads CASSSGLAGLETQYF. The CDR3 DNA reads TGTGCCAGCAGTTCGGGACTAGCGGGGTTGGAGACCCAGTACTTC.

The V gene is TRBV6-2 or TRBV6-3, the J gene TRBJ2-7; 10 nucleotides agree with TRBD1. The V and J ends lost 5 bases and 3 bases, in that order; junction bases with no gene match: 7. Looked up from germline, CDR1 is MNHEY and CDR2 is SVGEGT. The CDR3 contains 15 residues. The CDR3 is CASSDRDRGDYEQYF. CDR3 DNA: TGTGCCAGCAGTGACCGGGACAGGGGCGACTACGAGCAGTACTTC.

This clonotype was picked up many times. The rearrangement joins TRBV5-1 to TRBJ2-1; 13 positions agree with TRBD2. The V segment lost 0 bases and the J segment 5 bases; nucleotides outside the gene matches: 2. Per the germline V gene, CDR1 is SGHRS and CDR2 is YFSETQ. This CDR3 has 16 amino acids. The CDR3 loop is CASSLVLAGGDNEQFF. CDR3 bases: TGCGCCAGCAGCTTGGTACTAGCGGGGGGGGACAATGAGCAGTTCTTC.

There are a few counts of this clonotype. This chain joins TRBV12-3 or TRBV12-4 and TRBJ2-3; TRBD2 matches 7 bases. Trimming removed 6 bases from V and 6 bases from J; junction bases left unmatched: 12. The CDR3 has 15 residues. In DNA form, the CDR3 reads TGTGCCAGCAGCCCGGGGGGTCGAGGTGGGGATACGCAGTATTTT. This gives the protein CASSPGGRGGDTQYF.

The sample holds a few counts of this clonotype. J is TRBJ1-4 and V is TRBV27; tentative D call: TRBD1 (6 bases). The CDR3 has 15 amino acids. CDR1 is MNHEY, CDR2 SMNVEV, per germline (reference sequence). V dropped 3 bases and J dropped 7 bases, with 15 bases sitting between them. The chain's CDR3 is CASSFKRGRGEKLFF. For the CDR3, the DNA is TGTGCCAGCAGTTTTAAGAGGGGGAGAGGTGAAAAACTGTTTTTT.

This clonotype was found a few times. The CDR3 reads CASSLGPGSSYEQYV. The CDR3 DNA reads TGTGCCAGCAGTTTAGGCCCAGGGAGCTCCTACGAGCAGTACGTC. The chain employs TRBV28 and TRBJ2-7; D might be TRBD1 or TRBD2, each matching 5 bases. Germline V gene data show CDR1 as MDHEN and CDR2 as SYDVKM. This CDR3 is 15 amino acids long. Trimming took off 2 bases at V and 0 bases at J, with 11 bases between the two ends.

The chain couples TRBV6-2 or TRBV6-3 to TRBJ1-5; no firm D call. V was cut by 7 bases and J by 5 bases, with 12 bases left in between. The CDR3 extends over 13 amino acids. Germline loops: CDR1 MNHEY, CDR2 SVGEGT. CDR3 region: CASTPWVDQPQHF. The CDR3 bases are TGTGCCAGCACCCCCTGGGTAGATCAGCCCCAGCATTTT.

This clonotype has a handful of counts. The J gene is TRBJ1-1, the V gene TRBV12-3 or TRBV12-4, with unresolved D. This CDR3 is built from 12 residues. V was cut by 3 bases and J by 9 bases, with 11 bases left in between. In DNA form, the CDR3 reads TGTGCCAGCAGTTTCTCTGGGCTCAAAGCTTTCTTT. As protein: CASSFSGLKAFF.

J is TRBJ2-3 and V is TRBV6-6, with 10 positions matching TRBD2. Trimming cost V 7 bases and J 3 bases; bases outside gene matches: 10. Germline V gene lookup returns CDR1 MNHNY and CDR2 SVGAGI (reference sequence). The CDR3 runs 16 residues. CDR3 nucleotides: TGTGCCAGCACCCACGGCCTAGCGGGGGAAACAGATACGCAGTATTTT. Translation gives CASTHGLAGETDTQYF.

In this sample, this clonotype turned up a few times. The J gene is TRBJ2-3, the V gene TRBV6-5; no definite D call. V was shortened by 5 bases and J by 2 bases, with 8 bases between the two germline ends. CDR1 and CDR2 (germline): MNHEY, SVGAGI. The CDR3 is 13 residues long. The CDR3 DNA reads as TGTGCCAGCAGTGACACACTCACAGATACGCAGTATTTT. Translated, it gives CASSDTLTDTQYF.

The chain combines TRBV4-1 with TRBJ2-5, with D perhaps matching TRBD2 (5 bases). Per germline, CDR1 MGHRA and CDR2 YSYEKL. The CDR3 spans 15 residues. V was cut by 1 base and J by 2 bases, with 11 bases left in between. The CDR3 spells CASSQVVRGQETQYF. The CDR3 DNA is TGCGCCAGCAGCCAAGTTGTACGGGGACAAGAGACCCAGTACTTC.

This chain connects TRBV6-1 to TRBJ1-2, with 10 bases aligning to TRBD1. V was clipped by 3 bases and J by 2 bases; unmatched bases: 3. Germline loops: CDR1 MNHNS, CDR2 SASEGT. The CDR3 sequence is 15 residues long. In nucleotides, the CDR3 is TGTGCCAGCAGTGAGACAGGGGGCTCCAACTATGGCTACACCTTC. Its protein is CASSETGGSNYGYTF.

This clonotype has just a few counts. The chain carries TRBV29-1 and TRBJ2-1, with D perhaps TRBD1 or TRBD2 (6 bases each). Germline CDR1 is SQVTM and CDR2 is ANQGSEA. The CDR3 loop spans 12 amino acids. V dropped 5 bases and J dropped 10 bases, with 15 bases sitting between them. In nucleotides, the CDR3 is TGCAGCGTTCTCCCGGGGGCGGGGGAGCAGTTCTTC. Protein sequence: CSVLPGAGEQFF.

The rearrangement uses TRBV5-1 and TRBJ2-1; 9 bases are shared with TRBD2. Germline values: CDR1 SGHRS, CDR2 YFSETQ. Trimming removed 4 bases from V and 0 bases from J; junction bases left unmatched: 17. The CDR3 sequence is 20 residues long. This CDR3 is CASSPEGVAGVSSSYNEQFF. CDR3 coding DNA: TGCGCCAGCAGCCCGGAGGGGGTAGCGGGGGTTTCCAGCTCCTACAATGAGCAGTTCTTC.

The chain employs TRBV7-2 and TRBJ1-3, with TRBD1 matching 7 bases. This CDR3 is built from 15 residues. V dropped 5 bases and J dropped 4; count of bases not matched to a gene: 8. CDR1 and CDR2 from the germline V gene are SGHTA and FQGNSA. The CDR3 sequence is CASSLRGGAGNTIYF. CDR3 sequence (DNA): TGTGCCAGCAGCCTGCGAGGGGGCGCCGGAAACACCATATATTTT.

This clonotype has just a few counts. The CDR3 DNA sequence: TGTGCCAGCAGTGGGGCCGGACAGGGCCGGTATGAAAAACTGTTTTTT. Translated: CASSGAGQGRYEKLFF. The chain joins TRBV2 to TRBJ1-4; 8 bases map to TRBD1. Germline V gives CDR1 SNHLY, CDR2 FYNNEI. CDR3 length: 16 amino acids. V dropped 4 bases and J dropped 6; count of bases not matched to a gene: 10.